This TCR beta chain was sequenced for a study of blood T cell repertoires in COVID-19. For the study at large: Sources were T cells, B-cell-depleted T cells, or PBMCs; the material itself was cDNA or gDNA.

Germline CDR1 and CDR2: LNHDA and SQIVND (reference sequence). Trimming took off 4 bases at V and 5 bases at J, with 6 bases between the two ends. The CDR3 runs 11 residues. Participants came from some 26 US areas, aged about 18 to 100 years. Grouping used clinical history reported by participants in a survey and questionnaire. TCRdb's table, derived via immunoSEQ multiplex PCR, lists solely in-frame clones and lacks some. Seen here are approximately 180,000 clones, more than 75% observed once, and the top ten hold around 1.2%. This TCR derives from a human donor with acute COVID-19. The donor label of this sample is uncertain. This rearrangement joins TRBV19 to TRBJ2-7; the D is unclear. Sequencing was done on a sample of PBMCs or T cells enriched from blood (not recorded which). The CDR3 DNA reads as TGTGCCAGTAGTACCGGTGACGAGCAGTACTTC. The encoded protein is CASSTGDEQYF.